What follows are 11 T cell receptor beta chains derived from one specimen sequenced in a study of identical twins. TCRdb re-called the 5' RACE reads with MiXCR, one entry per CDR3 protein. The data show about 900,000 distinct CDR3 sequences, with 10% to 15% seen just once and around 1.6% held by the top ten. These same data were also listed under a study on yellow fever vaccine responses in identical twins.

What was sequenced was PBMCs. The receptors come from a woman younger than 30 in good health.

In nucleotides, the CDR3 is TGTGCCAGCACCAGTGGGACTAGCGGGGGGGGTACGCAGTATTTT. Protein sequence: CASTSGTSGGGTQYF. The rearrangement links TRBV6-1 to TRBJ2-3; 16 nucleotides align to TRBD2. The germline V gene has CDR1 MNHNS and CDR2 SASEGT. The V segment lost 7 bases and the J segment 8 bases; nucleotides outside the gene matches: 6. The CDR3 loop spans 15 amino acids.

This sequence joins TRBV3-1 and TRBJ2-2, with 7 bases identical to TRBD2. The CDR3 spans 14 residues. V lost 1 base and J lost 7; bases outside the gene matches: 3. CDR1 LGHDT and CDR2 YNNKEL come from the germline V gene (reference sequence). CDR3 sequence: CASSQAGRSGELFF. In DNA, the CDR3 is TGTGCCAGCAGCCAAGCCGGGAGGAGCGGGGAGCTGTTTTTT. The whole variable domain, remainder taken from reference TRBV3-1 and TRBJ2-2, is DTAVSQTPKYLVTQMGNDKSIKCEQNLGHDTMYWYKQDSKKFLKIMFSYNNKELIINETVPNRFSPKSPDKAHLNLHINSLELGDSAVYFCASSQAGRSGELFFGEGSRLTVL.

The rearrangement uses TRBV5-8 and TRBJ2-6; unclear D gene. Trimming took off 2 bases at V and 0 bases at J, with 9 bases between the two ends. CDR1 SGHTS and CDR2 YDEGEE come from the germline V gene. CDR3 length equals 16 residues. The CDR3 DNA reads as TGTGCCAGCAGCTTATATAAGATCTCTGGGGCCAACGTCCTGACTTTC. Its protein product is CASSLYKISGANVLTF.

This clonotype came up a few times. The chain links TRBV20-1 to TRBJ2-2, with D possibly matching TRBD1 (5 bases). The CDR3 loop spans 15 amino acids. Trimming took 2 bases from V and 5 from J, leaving 15 bases between them. Per germline, CDR1 DFQATT and CDR2 SNEGSKA (reference sequence). The CDR3 loop reads CSARILRAGTGELFF. CDR3 DNA: TGCAGTGCTAGAATCCTCAGGGCTGGGACCGGGGAGCTGTTTTTT.

This clonotype was counted many times. The rearrangement links TRBV18 to TRBJ2-5; no definite D call. Germline CDR1 is KGHSH and CDR2 is LQKENI. The CDR3 runs 15 residues. V was trimmed by 0 bases and J by 4 bases, leaving 12 bases between them. CDR3 nucleotides: TGTGCCAGCTCACCACCGAGCCGTGGATTAGAGACCCAGTACTTC. Encoded protein: CASSPPSRGLETQYF.

The V and J genes are TRBV10-2 and TRBJ2-1, with 10 bases matching TRBD1. V gave up 3 bases and J gave up 8 bases; unmatched junction bases: 4. CDR1 and CDR2 (germline): WSHSY, SAAADI. There are 14 residues in the CDR3. The CDR3 loop is CASSEGTGEDEQFF. The CDR3 coding sequence is TGCGCCAGCAGTGAAGGGACAGGGGAGGATGAGCAGTTCTTC.

This clonotype was counted between two and nine times. J is TRBJ2-1 and V is TRBV12-3 or TRBV12-4; TRBD1 agrees at 9 bases. Trimming cost V 3 bases and J 10 bases; bases outside gene matches: 13. The CDR3 spans 16 residues. The CDR3 sequence is CASSFGGTGTVEEQFF. In DNA form, the CDR3 reads TGTGCCAGCAGTTTCGGGGGGACAGGGACGGTCGAGGAGCAGTTCTTC.

This chain joins TRBV20-1 and TRBJ2-1; perhaps TRBD1 as D (5 bases). The germline V gene encodes CDR1 DFQATT and CDR2 SNEGSKA (reference sequence). CDR3 length: 12 amino acids. V was clipped by 6 bases and J by 8 bases, with 14 bases between them. CDR3 sequence (DNA): TGCAGTGCCAGAATCCCAGGGCATGAGCAGTTCTTC. Protein sequence: CSARIPGHEQFF.

V is TRBV19 and J is TRBJ1-1, with no clear D. V was trimmed by 8 bases and J by 8 bases, leaving 12 bases between them. CDR3 length: 11 residues. Germline V CDR1 and CDR2: LNHDA, SQIVND (reference sequence). CDR3 nucleotide sequence: TGTGCCAGTGAGTACTTCGGGGAAGCTTTCTTT. Translating gives CASEYFGEAFF.

CDR3 bases: TGTGCCAGCAGTGAACCCGACAGGGCCCACTACGAGCAGTACTTC. This encodes CASSEPDRAHYEQYF. J is TRBJ2-7 and V is TRBV25-1; 7 bases align to TRBD1. V was pared by 2 bases and J by 3 bases, with 7 bases of the junction left unmatched. CDR1 MGHDK and CDR2 SYGVNS come from the germline V gene. This CDR3 region has 15 residues.

The CDR3 reads CASSQEPQNQPQHF. In DNA form, the CDR3 reads TGTGCCAGCAGCCAAGAGCCCCAAAATCAGCCCCAGCATTTT. The rearrangement uses TRBV3-1 and TRBJ1-5, with unresolved D. In germline, CDR1 is LGHDT, CDR2 YNNKEL (reference sequence). There are 14 residues in the CDR3. V shed 0 bases and J shed 4 bases, with 7 bases lying between them.